The clone carrying this T cell receptor beta chain came up many times. The study included ophthalmopathy patients with Clinical Activity Score at least 3, NOSPECS grade at least 4 and duration under 3 months. The PBMCs studied were ones that came from 10 ml fresh peripheral blood. RNA transcripts were the template for amplifying TCR beta CDR3 regions. During a first-round RT-PCR of the TCR CDR3, the HTBI primer set was used. Each CDR3 protein gets one entry after TCRdb re-called the multiplex PCR reads with MiXCR. Of about 250,000 distinct CDR3 sequences in the sample, around 24% were seen once. The junction had 10 bases not matched to a gene; V was cut back by 5 bases and J by 3 bases. There are 16 residues in the CDR3. Per the germline V gene, CDR1 is MDHEN and CDR2 is SYDVKM. This specimen comes from a study of T cells in Graves' hyperthyroidism and ophthalmopathy. Study information: At initial diagnosis, before any treatment had begun, peripheral blood was obtained.

This chain connects TRBV28 to TRBJ2-7, with TRBD1 matching over 10 bases. Sequenced: blood. This TCR came from a woman between 35 and 50 years old with Graves' ophthalmopathy. CDR3: CASSDQGQGYDYEQYF. CDR3 coding DNA: TGTGCCAGCAGTGACCAGGGACAGGGGTATGACTACGAGCAGTACTTC.